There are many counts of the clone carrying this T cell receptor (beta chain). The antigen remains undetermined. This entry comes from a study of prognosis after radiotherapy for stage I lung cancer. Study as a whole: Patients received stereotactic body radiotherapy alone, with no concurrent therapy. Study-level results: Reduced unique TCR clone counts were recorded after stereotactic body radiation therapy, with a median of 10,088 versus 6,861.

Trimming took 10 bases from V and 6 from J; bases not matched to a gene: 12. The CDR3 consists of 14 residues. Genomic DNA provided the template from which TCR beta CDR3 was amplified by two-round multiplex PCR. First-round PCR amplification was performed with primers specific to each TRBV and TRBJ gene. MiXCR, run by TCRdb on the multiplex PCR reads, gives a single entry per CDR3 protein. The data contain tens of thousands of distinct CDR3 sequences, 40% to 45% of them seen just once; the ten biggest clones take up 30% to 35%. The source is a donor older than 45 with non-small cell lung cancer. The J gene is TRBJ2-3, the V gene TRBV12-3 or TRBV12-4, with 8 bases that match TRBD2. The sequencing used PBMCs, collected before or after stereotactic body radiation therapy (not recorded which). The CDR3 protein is CATQGLAGIDTQYF. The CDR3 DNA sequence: TGTGCCACCCAGGGGCTAGCGGGTATTGATACGCAGTATTTT.